The sequence of this TCR beta chain was determined in a study of Ad26.COV2.S vaccination and SARS-CoV-2 variants. V shed 3 bases and J shed 0 bases, with 9 bases lying between them. The CDR3 loop spans 16 amino acids. Germline V gene data show CDR1 as MDHEN and CDR2 as SYDVKM. The table came from immunoSEQ multiplex PCR; TCRdb's copy has only in-frame clones and leaves some out. The table shows under 150,000 clones, with 86% occurring only once. The material sequenced was peripheral blood, taken after recovery from COVID-19. The receptor was isolated from a human donor who had recovered from COVID-19. V gene TRBV28 combines with J gene TRBJ2-6; no reliable D call. The CDR3 protein is CASSFGRHSGANVLTF. In DNA, the CDR3 is TGTGCCAGCAGTTTCGGCAGACACTCTGGGGCCAACGTCCTGACTTTC.